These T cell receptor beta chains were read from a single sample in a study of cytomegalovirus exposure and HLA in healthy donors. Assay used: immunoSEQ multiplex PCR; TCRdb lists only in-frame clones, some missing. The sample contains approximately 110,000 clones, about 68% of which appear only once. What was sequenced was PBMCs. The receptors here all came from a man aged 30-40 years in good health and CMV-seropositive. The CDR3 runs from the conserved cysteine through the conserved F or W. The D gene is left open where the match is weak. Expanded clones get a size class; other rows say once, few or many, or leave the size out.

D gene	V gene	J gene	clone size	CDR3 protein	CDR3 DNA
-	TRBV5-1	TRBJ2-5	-	CASSSGPSGETQYF	TGCGCCAGCAGCTCGGGCCCGTCGGGGGAGACCCAGTACTTC
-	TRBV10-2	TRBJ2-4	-	CASTGGRAEYKNIQYF	TGCGCCAGCACTGGGGGCAGAGCGGAATACAAAAACATTCAGTACTTC
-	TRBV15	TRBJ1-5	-	CATSRTGGGQQPQHF	TGTGCCACCAGCAGAACGGGCGGGGGCCAGCAGCCCCAGCATTTT
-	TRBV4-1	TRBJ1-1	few	CASSQGGLEAFF	TGCGCCAGCAGCCAGGGGGGGCTTGAAGCTTTCTTT
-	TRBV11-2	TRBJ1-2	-	CASSLGREGYTF	TGTGCCAGCAGCCTCGGGAGGGAGGGCTACACCTTC
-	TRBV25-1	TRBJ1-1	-	CASSPGGVDTEAFF	TGTGCCAGCAGTCCGGGGGGGGTGGACACTGAAGCTTTCTTT
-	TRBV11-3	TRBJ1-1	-	CASSLRGMNTEAFF	TGTGCCAGCAGCTTAAGGGGAATGAACACTGAAGCTTTCTTT
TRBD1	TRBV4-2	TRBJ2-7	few	CASSRDRSSYEQYF	TGTGCCAGCAGCCGGGACAGGTCGTCCTACGAGCAGTACTTC
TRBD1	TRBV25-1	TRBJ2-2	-	CASNLSRDRRNTGELFF	TGTGCCAGCAACCTTTCCCGGGACAGGAGGAACACCGGGGAGCTGTTTTTT
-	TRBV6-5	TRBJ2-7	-	CASSYRQAVHEQYF	TGTGCCAGCAGTTACCGACAGGCTGTCCACGAGCAGTACTTC
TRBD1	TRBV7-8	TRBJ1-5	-	CASSSDRVPNQPQHF	TGTGCCAGCAGCTCAGACAGGGTCCCCAATCAGCCCCAGCATTTT
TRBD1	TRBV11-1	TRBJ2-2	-	CARRGDRAKEELFF	TGTGCCCGCAGGGGGGACAGGGCTAAGGAGGAGCTGTTTTTT
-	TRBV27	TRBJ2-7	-	CASRGGSYEQYF	TGTGCCAGCAGAGGGGGATCTTACGAGCAGTACTTC
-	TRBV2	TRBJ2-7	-	CARSAAYEQYF	TGTGCGCGGAGTGCGGCCTACGAGCAGTACTTC
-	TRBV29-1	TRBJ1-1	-	CSVGSEGRENTEAFF	TGCAGCGTTGGGTCGGAGGGCCGAGAGAACACTGAAGCTTTCTTT
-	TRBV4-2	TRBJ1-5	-	CASSQAGGIGQPQHF	TGTGCCAGCAGCCAAGCGGGGGGTATTGGTCAGCCCCAGCATTTT
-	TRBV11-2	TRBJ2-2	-	CASSVQGFGELFF	TGTGCCAGCAGCGTCCAGGGGTTCGGGGAGCTGTTTTTT
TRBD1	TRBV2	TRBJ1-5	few	CASSFQGENQPQHF	TGTGCCAGCAGCTTCCAGGGGGAGAATCAGCCCCAGCATTTT
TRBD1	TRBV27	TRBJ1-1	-	CASSLLGQGATEAFF	TGTGCCAGCAGTTTGCTCGGACAGGGGGCGACTGAAGCTTTCTTT
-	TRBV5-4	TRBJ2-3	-	CASSWAGQPITDTQYF	TGTGCCAGCAGCTGGGCGGGACAGCCTATCACAGATACGCAGTATTTT
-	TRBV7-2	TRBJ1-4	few	CASSLGGSYEKLFF	TGTGCCAGCAGCCTTGGGGGGTCCTACGAAAAACTGTTTTTT
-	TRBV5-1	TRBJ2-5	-	CASSLASGQETQYF	TGCGCCAGCAGCTTGGCGTCGGGACAAGAGACCCAGTACTTC
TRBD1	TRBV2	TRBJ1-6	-	CASSGTGGRAPLHF	TGTGCCAGCAGTGGGACAGGGGGCCGTGCACCCCTCCACTTT
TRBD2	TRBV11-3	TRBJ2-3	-	CASRLGGGVTQYF	TGTGCCAGCAGGTTGGGCGGGGGGGTTACGCAGTATTTT
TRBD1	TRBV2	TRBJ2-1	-	CARRGQGDNEQFF	TGTGCCCGCCGGGGCCAGGGGGACAATGAGCAGTTCTTC
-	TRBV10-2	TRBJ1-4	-	CASKTGEAAGKLFF	TGCGCCAGCAAGACCGGGGAGGCCGCCGGAAAACTGTTTTTT
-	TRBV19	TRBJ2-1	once	CATTPSQGNEQFF	TGTGCCACCACCCCCTCACAGGGTAATGAGCAGTTCTTC
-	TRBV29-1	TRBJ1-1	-	CSVDTGEAFF	TGCAGCGTAGACACAGGGGAAGCTTTCTTT
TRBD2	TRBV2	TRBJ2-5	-	CASSRGLAGDYAKETQYF	TGTGCCAGCAGTAGGGGACTAGCGGGGGACTACGCCAAAGAGACCCAGTACTTC
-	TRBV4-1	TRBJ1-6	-	CASSREGGQSNSPLHF	TGCGCCAGCAGCCGAGAAGGCGGGCAAAGTAATTCACCCCTCCACTTT
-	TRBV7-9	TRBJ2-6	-	CASLMAGSPSGANVLTF	TGTGCCAGCTTAATGGCGGGGAGCCCCTCTGGGGCCAACGTCCTGACTTTC
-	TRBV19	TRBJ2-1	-	CASTNGGSSYNEQFF	TGTGCCAGTACAAATGGGGGGAGCTCCTACAATGAGCAGTTCTTC
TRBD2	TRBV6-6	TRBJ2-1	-	CASIESGGAYNEQFF	TGTGCCAGCATAGAGAGCGGGGGGGCCTACAATGAGCAGTTCTTC
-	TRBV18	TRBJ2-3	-	CASSPSTYRTTTDTQYF	TGTGCCAGCTCACCAAGTACATATCGAACTACTACAGATACGCAGTATTTT
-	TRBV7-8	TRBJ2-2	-	CASSLAGGTGELFF	TGTGCCAGCAGCTTAGCGGGGGGCACCGGGGAGCTGTTTTTT
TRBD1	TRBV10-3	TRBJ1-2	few	CAISDPGTGYGYTF	TGTGCCATCAGTGACCCCGGGACAGGGTATGGCTACACCTTC
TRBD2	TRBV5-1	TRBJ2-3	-	CASSSGTSGGSGTDTQYF	TGCGCCAGCAGCTCGGGGACTAGCGGGGGGTCAGGCACAGATACGCAGTATTTT
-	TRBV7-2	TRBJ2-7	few	CASSLAPAGASYEQYF	TGTGCCAGCAGCTTAGCTCCGGCGGGGGCCTCCTACGAGCAGTACTTC
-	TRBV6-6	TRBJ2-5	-	CASSQLGGETQYF	TGTGCCAGCAGCCAACTGGGGGGAGAGACCCAGTACTTC
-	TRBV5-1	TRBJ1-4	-	CASSLSNTGSMEKLFF	TGCGCCAGCAGCTTGAGTAACACAGGGTCGATGGAAAAACTGTTTTTT
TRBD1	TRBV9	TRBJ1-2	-	CASSDGSSGGGTSGYTF	TGTGCCAGCAGCGACGGCAGTTCAGGGGGTGGTACAAGCGGCTACACCTTC
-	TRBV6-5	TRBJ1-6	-	CGIGQGGGSALHF	TGTGGAATCGGGCAGGGAGGCGGTTCGGCCCTCCACTTT
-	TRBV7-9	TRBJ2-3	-	CASSPLEDTQYF	TGTGCCAGCAGCCCACTCGAGGATACGCAGTATTTT
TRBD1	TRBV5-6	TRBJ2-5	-	CASSLGQGAGETQYF	TGTGCCAGCAGCTTGGGACAGGGGGCTGGAGAGACCCAGTACTTC
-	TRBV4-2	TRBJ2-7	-	CASSQDQKGFYEQYF	TGTGCCAGCAGCCAAGATCAGAAGGGGTTCTACGAGCAGTACTTC
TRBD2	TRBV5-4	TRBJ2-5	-	CASRTSGGEETQYF	TGTGCCAGCAGGACTAGCGGGGGGGAAGAGACCCAGTACTTC
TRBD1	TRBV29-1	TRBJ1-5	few	CSVAGQGGQPQHF	TGCAGCGTTGCAGGACAGGGGGGTCAGCCCCAGCATTTT
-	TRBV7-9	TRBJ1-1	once	CASSLGRVVLWNTEAFF	TGTGCCAGCAGCTTAGGCAGGGTTGTTTTATGGAACACTGAAGCTTTCTTT
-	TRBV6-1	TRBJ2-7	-	CASNRVLSSYEQYF	TGTGCCAGCAACCGGGTCTTGAGCTCCTACGAGCAGTACTTC
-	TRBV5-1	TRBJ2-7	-	CASSLEPAESSYEQYF	TGCGCCAGCAGCTTGGAGCCAGCGGAGAGCTCCTACGAGCAGTACTTC
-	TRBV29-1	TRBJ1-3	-	CSVGRPPGRSTNF	TGCAGCGTTGGAAGGCCCCCCGGGAGATCCACCAATTTT
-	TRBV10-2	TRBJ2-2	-	CASSESRGWGTNTGELFF	TGCGCCAGCAGTGAGTCGAGGGGGTGGGGGACGAACACCGGGGAGCTGTTTTTT
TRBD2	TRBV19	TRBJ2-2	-	CASSRGGTGRTGELFF	TGTGCCAGTAGTAGGGGGGGGACTGGGAGAACCGGGGAGCTGTTTTTT
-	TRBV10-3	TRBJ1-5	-	CATAGGGNQPQHF	TGTGCCACCGCGGGGGGGGGCAATCAGCCCCAGCATTTT
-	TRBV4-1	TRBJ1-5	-	CASSLIGGRGNQPQHF	TGCGCCAGCAGCCTGATCGGGGGGCGAGGCAATCAGCCCCAGCATTTT
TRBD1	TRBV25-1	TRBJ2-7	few	CASRETGTYEQYF	TGTGCCAGCAGAGAGACAGGGACCTACGAGCAGTACTTC
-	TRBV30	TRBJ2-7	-	CAWSGGTKQGAYEQYF	TGTGCCTGGAGCGGTGGGACAAAACAAGGAGCCTACGAGCAGTACTTC
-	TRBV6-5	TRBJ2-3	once	CASSPGLGTDTQYF	TGTGCCAGCAGCCCAGGACTTGGCACAGATACGCAGTATTTT